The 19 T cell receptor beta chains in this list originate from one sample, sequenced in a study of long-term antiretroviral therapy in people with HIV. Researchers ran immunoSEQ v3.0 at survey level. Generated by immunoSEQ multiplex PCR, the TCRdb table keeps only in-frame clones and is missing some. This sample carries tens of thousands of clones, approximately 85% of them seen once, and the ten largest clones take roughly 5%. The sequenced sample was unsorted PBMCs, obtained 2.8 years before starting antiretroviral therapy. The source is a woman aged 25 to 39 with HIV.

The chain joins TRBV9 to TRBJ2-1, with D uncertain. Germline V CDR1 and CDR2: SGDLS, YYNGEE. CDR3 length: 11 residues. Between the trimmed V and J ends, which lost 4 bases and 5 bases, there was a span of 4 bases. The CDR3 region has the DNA TGTGCCAGCAGCACAAACAATGAGCAGTTCTTC. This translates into CASSTNNEQFF. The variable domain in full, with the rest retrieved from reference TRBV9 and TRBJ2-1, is DSGVTQTPKHLITATGQRVTLRCSPRSGDLSVYWYQQSLDQGLQFLIQYYNGEERAKGNILERFSAQQFPDLHSELNLSSLELGDSALYFCASSTNNEQFFGPGTRLTVL.

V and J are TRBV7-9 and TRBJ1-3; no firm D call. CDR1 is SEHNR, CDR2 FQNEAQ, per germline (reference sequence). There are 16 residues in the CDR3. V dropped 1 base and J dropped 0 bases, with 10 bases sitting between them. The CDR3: CASSLDQAASGNTIYF. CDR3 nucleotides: TGTGCCAGCAGCTTAGATCAGGCCGCCTCTGGAAACACCATATATTTT.

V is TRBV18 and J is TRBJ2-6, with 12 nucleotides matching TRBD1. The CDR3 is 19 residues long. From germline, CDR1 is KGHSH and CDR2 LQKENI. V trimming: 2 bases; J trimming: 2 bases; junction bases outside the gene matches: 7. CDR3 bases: TGTGCCAGCTCACCAGGGACAGGGGGCGTTATTGCTGGGGCCAACGTCCTGACTTTC. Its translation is CASSPGTGGVIAGANVLTF.

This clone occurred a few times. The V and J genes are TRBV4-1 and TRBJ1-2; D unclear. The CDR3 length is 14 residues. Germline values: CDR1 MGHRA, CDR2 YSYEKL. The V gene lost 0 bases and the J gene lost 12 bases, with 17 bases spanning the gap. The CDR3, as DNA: TGCGCCAGCAGCCAAGATCGAGGAGAAACTAGAGACACCTTC. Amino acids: CASSQDRGETRDTF.

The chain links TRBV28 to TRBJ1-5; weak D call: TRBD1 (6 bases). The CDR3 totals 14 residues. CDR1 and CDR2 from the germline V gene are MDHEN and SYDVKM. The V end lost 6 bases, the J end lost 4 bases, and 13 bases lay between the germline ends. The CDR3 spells CASSQGGGNQPQHF. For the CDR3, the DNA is TGTGCCAGCAGCCAAGGAGGGGGAAATCAGCCCCAGCATTTT.

The CDR3 DNA sequence: TGCGCCAGCAGCTTCCCTAGCGGGAACAATGAGCAGTTCTTC. It specifies CASSFPSGNNEQFF. The gene calls are TRBV5-1 and TRBJ2-1, with 9 bases lining up with TRBD2. Germline trimming cut 2 bases from V and 5 bases from J; bases unmatched to any gene: 2. The CDR3 contains 14 residues. The V gene's germline CDR1 is SGHRS and CDR2 YFSETQ.

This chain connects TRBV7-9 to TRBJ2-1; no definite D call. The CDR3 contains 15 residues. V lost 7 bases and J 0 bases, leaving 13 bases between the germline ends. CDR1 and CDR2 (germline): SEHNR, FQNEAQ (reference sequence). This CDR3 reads CASTHSESSYNEQFF. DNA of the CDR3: TGTGCCAGCACCCACTCGGAGAGCTCCTACAATGAGCAGTTCTTC.

DNA of the CDR3: TGTGCCAGCAGTTCCGCATACACCGGGGAGCTGTTTTTT. Protein product: CASSSAYTGELFF. This chain connects TRBV6-1 to TRBJ2-2; no firm D call. In germline, CDR1 is MNHNS, CDR2 SASEGT. The CDR3 loop spans 13 amino acids. The V and J ends lost 5 bases and 3 bases respectively, with 7 bases between them.

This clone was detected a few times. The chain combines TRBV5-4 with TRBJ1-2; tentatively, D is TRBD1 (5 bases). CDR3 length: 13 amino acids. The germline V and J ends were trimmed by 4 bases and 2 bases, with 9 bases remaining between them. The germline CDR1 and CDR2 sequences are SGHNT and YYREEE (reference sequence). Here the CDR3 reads CASSLDRNYGYTF. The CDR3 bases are TGTGCCAGCAGCCTTGACAGAAACTATGGCTACACCTTC.

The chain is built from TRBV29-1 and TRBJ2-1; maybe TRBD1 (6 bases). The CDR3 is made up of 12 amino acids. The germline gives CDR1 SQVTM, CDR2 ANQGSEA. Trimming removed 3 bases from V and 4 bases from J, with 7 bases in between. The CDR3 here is CSVDGQYNEQFF. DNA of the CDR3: TGCAGCGTTGATGGACAGTACAATGAGCAGTTCTTC.

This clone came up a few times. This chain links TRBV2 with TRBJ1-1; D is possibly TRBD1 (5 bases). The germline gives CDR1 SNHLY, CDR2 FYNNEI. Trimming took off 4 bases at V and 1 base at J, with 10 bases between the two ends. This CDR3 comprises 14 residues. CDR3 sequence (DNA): TGTGCCAGCAGTGCGAGGGGCGGGAACACTGAAGCTTTCTTT. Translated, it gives CASSARGGNTEAFF.

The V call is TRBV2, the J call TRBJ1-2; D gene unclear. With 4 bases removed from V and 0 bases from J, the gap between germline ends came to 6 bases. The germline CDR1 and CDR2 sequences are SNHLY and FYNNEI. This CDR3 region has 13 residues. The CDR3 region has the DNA TGTGCCAGCAGTGTCATAGCTAACTATGGCTACACCTTC. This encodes CASSVIANYGYTF. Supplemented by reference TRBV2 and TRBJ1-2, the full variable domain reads EPEVTQTPSHQVTQMGQEVILRCVPISNHLYFYWYRQILGQKVEFLVSFYNNEISEKSEIFDDQFSVERPDGSNFTLKIRSTKLEDSAMYFCASSVIANYGYTFGSGTRLTVV.

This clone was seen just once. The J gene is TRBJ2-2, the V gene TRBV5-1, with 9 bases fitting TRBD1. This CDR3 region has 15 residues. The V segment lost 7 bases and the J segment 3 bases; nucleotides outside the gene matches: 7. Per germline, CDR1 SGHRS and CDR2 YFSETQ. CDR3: CASHTGTGYTGELFF. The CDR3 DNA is TGCGCCAGCCATACCGGGACAGGGTACACCGGGGAGCTGTTTTTT.

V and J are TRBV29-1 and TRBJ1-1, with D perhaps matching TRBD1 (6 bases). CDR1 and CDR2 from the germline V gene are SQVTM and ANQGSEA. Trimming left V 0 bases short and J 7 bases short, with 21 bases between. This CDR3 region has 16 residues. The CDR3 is CSVEDKNREGVHEAFF. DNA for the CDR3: TGCAGCGTTGAAGATAAGAACAGGGAGGGGGTTCATGAAGCTTTCTTT.

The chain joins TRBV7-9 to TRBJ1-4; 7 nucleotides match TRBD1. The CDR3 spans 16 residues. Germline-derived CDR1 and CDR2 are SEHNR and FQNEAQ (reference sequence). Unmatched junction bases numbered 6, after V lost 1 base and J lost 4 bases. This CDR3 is CASSLGLTGINEKLFF. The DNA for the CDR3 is TGTGCCAGCAGCTTAGGGCTGACAGGGATTAATGAAAAACTGTTTTTT.

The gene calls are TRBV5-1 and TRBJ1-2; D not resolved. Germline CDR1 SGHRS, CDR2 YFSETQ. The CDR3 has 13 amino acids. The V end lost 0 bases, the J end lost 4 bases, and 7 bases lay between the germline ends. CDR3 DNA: TGCGCCAGCAGCTTGGAACAGAGCTATGGCTACACCTTC. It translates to CASSLEQSYGYTF.

In DNA form, the CDR3 reads TGTGCCAGCAGCCCCTGGACTGAACAAGAGACCCAGTACTTC. Protein: CASSPWTEQETQYF. V and J are TRBV5-5 and TRBJ2-5, with D possibly TRBD2 on 5 matching bases. V lost 4 bases and J lost 2, with 12 bases in between. The CDR3 contains 14 residues. CDR1 is SGHKS and CDR2 is YYEKEE in the germline V gene (reference sequence).

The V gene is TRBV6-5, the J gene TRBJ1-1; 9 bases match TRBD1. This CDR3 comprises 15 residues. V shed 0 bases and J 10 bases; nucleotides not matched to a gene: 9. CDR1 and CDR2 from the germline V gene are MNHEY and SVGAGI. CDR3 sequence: CASSYSRTGTGRAFF. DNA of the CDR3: TGTGCCAGCAGTTACTCGAGGACCGGGACAGGGCGAGCTTTCTTT.

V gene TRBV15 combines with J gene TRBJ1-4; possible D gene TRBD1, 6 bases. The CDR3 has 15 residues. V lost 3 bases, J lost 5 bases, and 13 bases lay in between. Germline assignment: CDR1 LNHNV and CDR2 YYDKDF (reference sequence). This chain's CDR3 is CATSRETGNNEKLFF. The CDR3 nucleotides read TGTGCCACCAGCAGGGAGACAGGAAACAATGAAAAACTGTTTTTT. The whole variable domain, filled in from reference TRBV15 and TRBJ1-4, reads DAMVIQNPRYQVTQFGKPVTLSCSQTLNHNVMYWYQQKSSQAPKLLFHYYDKDFNNEADTPDNFQSRRPNTSFCFLDIRSPGLGDTAMYLCATSRETGNNEKLFFGSGTQLSVL.